This T cell receptor (beta chain) was profiled in a study of spatial heterogeneity in lung cancer. Germline CDR1 reads SGHVS; CDR2 reads FNYEAQ. V gave up 3 bases and J gave up 3 bases, with 11 bases separating them. This CDR3 is built from 14 residues. All TCR cDNA molecules were individually tagged with a unique molecular identifier. TCRdb recomputed calls from the 5' RACE reads with MiXCR, one row per CDR3 protein. The sample yields about 16,000 distinct CDR3 sequences, approximately 8% seen once. Time point indicated: sample taken at primary tumor resection. No cell sorting; template was whole RNA from tumor, lung tissue or PBMC. This clonotype appeared many times.

This receptor was obtained from a female donor with early-stage non-small cell lung cancer. The chain has TRBV7-6 and TRBJ1-1; D possibly corresponds to TRBD1 (5 bases). Sequences were derived from PBMCs, sampled at surgery. This CDR3 is CASSFRGSDTEAFF. CDR3 in DNA: TGTGCCAGCAGCTTTAGGGGATCTGACACTGAAGCTTTCTTT.